This T cell receptor beta chain was captured by sequencing in a study of human T cells and chemical hapten exposure. The wider study: Minor volume differences among pooled libraries chiefly drove per-sample TCR yield variation. Notes on the study in general: TCRs at a frequency above 1 in 1000 stayed unchanged with DPC sensitization.

V was pared by 7 bases and J by 8 bases, with 13 bases of the junction left unmatched. The V gene's germline CDR1 is SGHAT and CDR2 FQNNGV. This CDR3 contains 15 residues. Individual cDNA molecules (in the library) carried attached unique molecular identifiers. TCRdb re-called the RACE reads through MiXCR, storing one row per CDR3 protein. The data contain approximately 90,000 distinct CDR3 sequences, about 8.6% of them singletons. This clonotype was counted between two and nine times. Antigen unknown. Regarding time point: healthy volunteer bleed at 2 weeks. Total RNA came from unfractionated whole blood.

This rearrangement joins TRBV11-2 to TRBJ2-1; 8 nucleotides agree with TRBD2. The specimen sequenced was whole blood. The clonotype was recovered from a female donor in good health. Some clones in this sample may be carry-over from other donors' samples. CDR3 DNA: TGTGCCAGCAACCCCCCGGGGGGGTCTGTCGATGAGCAGTTCTTC. Protein: CASNPPGGSVDEQFF.